Listed below are T cell receptor beta chains from one sample, sequenced in a study of T cell repertoires in cytomegalovirus infection. TCRdb re-analysed the reads in MiXCR, keeping a single row per CDR3 protein. The sample includes some 920,000 distinct CDR3 sequences, approximately 31% of them seen just once. For these receptors, no antigen is known. The sample consisted of cultured CD8+ T cells from PBMCs, taken from culture after CMV antigen stimulation. Receptors originate from a human donor in good health (CMV status not recorded). Some clones in this sample may be carry-over from other donors' samples. Both conserved end residues are part of each CDR3. The order of the fields is D gene, clone size, J gene, CDR3 length, V gene, CDR3 protein, CDR3 DNA. The D gene is left open where the match is weak. Clone sizes are given selectively: once, few, many, or a class where the clone is expanded.

d_call: .; clone_size: few; j_call: TRBJ2-3; cdr3_length: 14; v_call: TRBV19; cdr3_aa: CASSPGLHVNTQYF; cdr3_nt: TGTGCCAGTAGTCCGGGACTCCACGTCAATACGCAGTATTTT
d_call: .; clone_size: .; j_call: TRBJ1-1; cdr3_length: 15; v_call: TRBV2; cdr3_aa: CATPKVAKGDTEAFF; cdr3_nt: TGTGCCACCCCAAAGGTTGCGAAAGGGGACACTGAAGCTTTCTTT
d_call: .; clone_size: .; j_call: TRBJ2-1; cdr3_length: 14; v_call: TRBV27; cdr3_aa: CASRPPPFNNEQFF; cdr3_nt: TGTGCCAGCAGGCCACCTCCATTTAACAATGAGCAGTTCTTC
d_call: TRBD1; clone_size: .; j_call: TRBJ2-6; cdr3_length: 15; v_call: TRBV20-1; cdr3_aa: CSARDRDSGANVLTF; cdr3_nt: TGCAGTGCTAGGGACAGGGACTCTGGGGCCAACGTCCTGACTTTC
d_call: .; clone_size: .; j_call: TRBJ2-4; cdr3_length: 11; v_call: TRBV7-9; cdr3_aa: CASSRRGIQYF; cdr3_nt: TGTGCCAGCAGCCGAAGGGGCATTCAGTACTTC
d_call: .; clone_size: .; j_call: TRBJ2-5; cdr3_length: 15; v_call: TRBV4-3; cdr3_aa: CASSQDRAPIQVQYF; cdr3_nt: TGCGCCAGCAGCCAAGATCGGGCACCGATTCAGGTCCAGTACTTC
d_call: .; clone_size: .; j_call: TRBJ2-3; cdr3_length: 15; v_call: TRBV6-1; cdr3_aa: CASSEGWTVVDTQYF; cdr3_nt: TGTGCCAGCAGTGAAGGCTGGACCGTGGTAGATACGCAGTATTTT
d_call: TRBD2; clone_size: .; j_call: TRBJ2-3; cdr3_length: 18; v_call: TRBV6-2/TRBV6-3; cdr3_aa: CASRLASGGAVSTDTQYF; cdr3_nt: TGTGCCAGCAGATTAGCTAGCGGGGGGGCCGTGAGCACAGATACGCAGTATTTT
d_call: .; clone_size: .; j_call: TRBJ2-2; cdr3_length: 14; v_call: TRBV19; cdr3_aa: CATTSVPGTGELFF; cdr3_nt: .
d_call: .; clone_size: few; j_call: TRBJ1-1; cdr3_length: 13; v_call: TRBV7-3; cdr3_aa: CASRSPRDTEAFF; cdr3_nt: TGTGCCAGCAGGTCCCCTCGGGACACTGAAGCTTTCTTT
d_call: .; clone_size: few; j_call: TRBJ2-5; cdr3_length: 16; v_call: TRBV13; cdr3_aa: CASSTKDGGLKETQYF; cdr3_nt: TGTGCCAGCAGCACTAAGGACGGGGGTCTAAAAGAGACCCAGTACTTC
d_call: TRBD2; clone_size: .; j_call: TRBJ2-5; cdr3_length: 13; v_call: TRBV29-1; cdr3_aa: CSVGGRQGETQYF; cdr3_nt: TGCAGCGTTGGCGGGAGGCAGGGGGAGACCCAGTACTTC
d_call: TRBD1; clone_size: .; j_call: TRBJ2-1; cdr3_length: 12; v_call: TRBV12-5; cdr3_aa: CASGPPGQGVAF; cdr3_nt: TGTGCTAGTGGCCCACCGGGACAGGGTGTCGCCTTC
d_call: TRBD1; clone_size: .; j_call: TRBJ2-2; cdr3_length: 16; v_call: TRBV19; cdr3_aa: CASMVPTGGGTGELFF; cdr3_nt: TGTGCCAGTATGGTTCCGACAGGGGGTGGAACCGGGGAGCTGTTTTTT
d_call: TRBD1; clone_size: many; j_call: TRBJ2-1; cdr3_length: 15; v_call: TRBV7-6; cdr3_aa: CASTLDRGSYNEQFF; cdr3_nt: TGTGCCAGCACCCTGGACAGGGGGTCCTACAATGAGCAGTTCTTC
d_call: .; clone_size: few; j_call: TRBJ2-1; cdr3_length: 14; v_call: TRBV14; cdr3_aa: CASSQSRGWNEQFF; cdr3_nt: TGTGCCAGCAGCCAATCCAGGGGTTGGAATGAGCAGTTCTTC